This T cell receptor (beta chain) originates from a study of blood T cell repertoires in COVID-19. In the original processing: Estimated nucleated cell counts came from reference gene primer amplification. Repertoires were generated with immunoSEQ multiplex PCR, while TCRdb's copy carries only in-frame clones and drops some. Clonal size and the V and J genes are those of that table, whereas D and trimming came from the DNA. Altogether 100,000 or so clones are present, 70% to 90% being singletons, with the ten largest covering approximately 2%. This CDR3 region has 18 residues. V was clipped by 4 bases and J by 1 base; unmatched bases: 14. Germline CDR1 reads SGHTA; CDR2 reads FQGNSA.

The receptor's source is a man in his fifties with active COVID-19. The chain links TRBV7-2 to TRBJ2-7, with 9 bases that match TRBD2. The sequenced sample consisted of peripheral blood. In DNA form, the CDR3 reads TGTGCCAGCAGCTCTCGTGGCGGGGGGGCCGGGGGTTCCTACGAGCAGTACTTC. It yields the protein CASSSRGGGAGGSYEQYF. Supplemented by reference TRBV7-2 and TRBJ2-7, the full variable domain reads GAGVSQSPSNKVTEKGKDVELRCDPISGHTALYWYRQSLGQGLEFLIYFQGNSAPDKSGLPSDRFSAERTGGSVSTLTIQRTQQEDSAVYLCASSSRGGGAGGSYEQYFGPGTRLTVT.